These 14 T cell receptor beta chains were all obtained from the same sample, sequenced in a study of human T cells and chemical hapten exposure. One entry per CDR3 protein, called by TCRdb with MiXCR from the RACE reads. The sample has about 140,000 distinct CDR3 sequences, 12% seen once. Sample time point: patch test 2, 6 weeks after DPC sensitization. Treatment specified: therapeutic diphenylcyclopropenone sensitization with weekly scalp DPC. Sequencing used whole blood, obtained in connection with sensitization to the hapten diphenylcyclopropenone (DPC). These receptors all stem from a woman between 45 and 65 years old with alopecia areata. Some clones in this sample may be carry-over from other donors' samples.

This clonotype turned up a few times. The chain uses TRBV19 and TRBJ2-3, with D possibly matching TRBD1 (6 bases). The germline V gene has CDR1 LNHDA and CDR2 SQIVND (reference sequence). This CDR3 region has 14 residues. V was cut by 3 bases and J by 6 bases, with 13 bases left in between. CDR3 DNA sequence: TGTGCCAGTAGTATCCCACAACAGGGTGATACGCAGTATTTT. Residues: CASSIPQQGDTQYF.

This clonotype was detected a few times. V usage is TRBV5-4 and J usage is TRBJ2-2, with TRBD1 as a possible D gene (5 bases). The CDR3 is 16 amino acids. V lost 0 bases to trimming and J lost 4 bases, with 13 bases between them. Germline-derived CDR1 and CDR2 are SGHNT and YYREEE (reference sequence). In nucleotides, the CDR3 is TGTGCCAGCAGCTTGGTGGGCAGGGTAGGCACCGGGGAGCTGTTTTTT. Its protein is CASSLVGRVGTGELFF.

At least ten counts were recorded for this clonotype. This rearrangement joins TRBV20-1 to TRBJ2-1; 8 bases align to TRBD2. The CDR3 loop spans 14 amino acids. Germline CDR1 is DFQATT and CDR2 is SNEGSKA (reference sequence). Trimming removed 5 bases from V and 8 bases from J; junction bases left unmatched: 11. The CDR3 DNA sequence: TGCAGTGCTGTAGGGACTAGGGGGGGCGATGAGCAGTTCTTC. Protein: CSAVGTRGGDEQFF.

The table lists this clonotype with a few counts. The chain joins TRBV20-1 to TRBJ1-5; possibly TRBD1 for D (5 bases). V was shortened by 0 bases and J by 9 bases, with 18 bases between the two germline ends. The CDR3 has 15 amino acids. The germline CDR1 and CDR2 sequences are DFQATT and SNEGSKA (reference sequence). CDR3: CSARDGAASRGPQHF. The DNA of the CDR3 is TGCAGTGCTAGAGATGGGGCGGCCTCGAGGGGGCCCCAGCATTTT.

The chain employs TRBV5-1 and TRBJ2-7; perhaps D is TRBD1 or TRBD2 (6 bases each). The V gene lost 2 bases and the J gene lost 5 bases, with 23 bases spanning the gap. Germline CDR1 reads SGHRS; CDR2 reads YFSETQ. CDR3 size: 17 residues. CDR3 region: CASSFLPSEGQGNEQYF. The CDR3 nucleotides are TGCGCCAGCAGCTTTCTACCCTCGGAGGGGCAGGGGAACGAGCAGTACTTC.

This clonotype was detected ten times or more. The chain couples TRBV18 to TRBJ1-5; maybe TRBD1 (5 bases). Trimming left V 3 bases short and J 3 bases short, with 9 bases between. The CDR3 runs 14 residues. The germline V gene encodes CDR1 KGHSH and CDR2 LQKENI. Written as DNA, the CDR3 is TGTGCCAGCTCACCGGGACGGTACAATCAGCCCCAGCATTTT. Protein product: CASSPGRYNQPQHF.

This clonotype has at least ten counts. This sequence joins TRBV27 and TRBJ1-2; 7 nucleotides line up with TRBD1. Trimming cost V 4 bases and J 4 bases; bases outside gene matches: 6. Per the germline V gene, CDR1 is MNHEY and CDR2 is SMNVEV (reference sequence). The length of the CDR3 is 14 residues. This CDR3 is CASSYGQEGYGYTF. CDR3 in DNA: TGTGCCAGCAGTTACGGACAGGAGGGCTATGGCTACACCTTC.

This clonotype came up many times. The rearrangement uses TRBV5-1 and TRBJ2-5, with D perhaps TRBD1 (6 bases). This CDR3 is 13 amino acids long. Between the trimmed V and J ends, which lost 4 bases and 1 base, there was a span of 8 bases. Per germline, CDR1 SGHRS and CDR2 YFSETQ. CDR3 coding DNA: TGCGCCAGCAGCGTGGACAGCCAAGAGACCCAGTACTTC. It translates to CASSVDSQETQYF.

This clonotype has at least ten counts. The chain carries TRBV25-1 and TRBJ1-3; D not resolved. The CDR3 runs 14 residues. Looked up from germline, CDR1 is MGHDK and CDR2 is SYGVNS. V lost 3 bases to trimming and J lost 4 bases, with 10 bases between them. CDR3 coding DNA: TGTGCCAGCAGTGAGGAGCGGACCGGAAACACCATATATTTT. This codes for CASSEERTGNTIYF.

V gene TRBV24-1 combines with J gene TRBJ1-1; D is perhaps TRBD1 (5 bases). Deletions cut 4 bases from V and 8 bases from J, with 10 bases between. This CDR3 has 12 amino acids. Germline lookup yields CDR1 KGHDR and CDR2 SFDVKD. CDR3 sequence (DNA): TGTGCCACCAGTGACAACAGGAGAGAAGCTTTCTTT. Translated: CATSDNRREAFF.

This clonotype has more than one count but fewer than ten. V usage is TRBV29-1 and J usage is TRBJ1-2; no definite D call. Trimming removed 7 bases at V and 5 bases at J, with 17 bases between. Germline V CDR1 and CDR2: SQVTM, ANQGSEA. This CDR3 has 13 residues. CDR3 amino acids: CSAQSDRFYGYTF. CDR3 sequence (DNA): TGCAGCGCCCAATCCGACCGCTTTTATGGCTACACCTTC. Full variable domain (remainder filled in from reference TRBV29-1 and TRBJ1-2): SAVISQKPSRDICQRGTSLTIQCQVDSQVTMMFWYRQQPGQSLTLIATANQGSEATYESGFVIDKFPISRPNLTFSTLTVSNMSPEDSSIYLCSAQSDRFYGYTFGSGTRLTVV.

This clonotype was counted many times. The CDR3 nucleotides are TGTGCCTGGAGTGTAGGACAGATTCACTCTGGAAACACCATATATTTT. This encodes CAWSVGQIHSGNTIYF. This sequence joins TRBV30 and TRBJ1-3; TRBD1 might be the D (6 bases). Germline CDR1 is GTSNPN and CDR2 is SVGIG (reference sequence). Trimming left V 0 bases short and J 0 bases short, with 12 bases between. The length of the CDR3 is 16 residues.

The chain carries TRBV3-1 and TRBJ2-3, with TRBD1 matching over 12 bases. Germline trimming cut 1 base from V and 10 bases from J; bases unmatched to any gene: 6. The CDR3 is made up of 15 amino acids. Per germline, CDR1 LGHDT and CDR2 YNNKEL (reference sequence). CDR3 sequence: CASSQVGTGGIPQYF. In DNA form, the CDR3 reads TGTGCCAGCAGCCAAGTGGGGACAGGGGGCATCCCGCAGTATTTT.

This clonotype was recorded a few times. The J gene is TRBJ1-4, the V gene TRBV29-1, with D perhaps TRBD1 (6 bases). The CDR3 sequence is 15 residues long. CDR1 is SQVTM, CDR2 ANQGSEA, per germline. With 7 bases removed from V and 0 bases from J, the gap between germline ends came to 15 bases. DNA for the CDR3: TGCAGCGCCGGCGGGGGCCTTACAACTAATGAAAAACTGTTTTTT. This codes for CSAGGGLTTNEKLFF.